Reported below is one T cell receptor beta chain. This sample stems from a study of blood T cell repertoires in COVID-19. Participants spanned ages about 18 to 100 years and resided in some 22 US areas. Recovered status applied to Cohort 3 donors who had two consecutive negative PCRs. It also applied to those with clearance or with symptom resolution. In the original analysis: For nucleated cells, counts were estimated from reference gene primer amplification. Some clones are missing from TCRdb's copy, which holds only in-frame ones; the method was immunoSEQ multiplex PCR. V and J calls and clone size are copied from that table; D and trimming were computed from the DNA. This table holds some 400,000 clones, around 91% found once. The CDR3 has 16 amino acids. V was clipped by 0 bases and J by 0 bases, with 12 bases between them. Germline lookup yields CDR1 SGHNT and CDR2 YYREEE (reference sequence).

The specimen sequenced was PBMCs or T cells enriched from blood (not recorded which). J is TRBJ1-1 and V is TRBV5-4; D unresolved. This receptor was taken from a man between 25 and 39 years old who had recovered from COVID-19. The chain's CDR3 is CASSLANTRMNTEAFF. The CDR3 bases are TGTGCCAGCAGCTTGGCGAATACGCGGATGAACACTGAAGCTTTCTTT.